This entry lists 28 T cell receptor beta chains sequenced from one sample in a study of cytomegalovirus exposure and HLA in healthy donors. Primers included in the PCR were 60 Vbeta and 13 Jbeta primers. The table came from immunoSEQ multiplex PCR; TCRdb's copy has only in-frame clones and leaves some out. In total, the table holds 95,000 to 150,000 clones. Sequencing used PBMCs. These receptors were obtained from a man aged 35 to 55 in good health and CMV-seronegative.

The chain employs TRBV6-1 and TRBJ2-1, with 8 bases that match TRBD1. Germline values: CDR1 MNHNS, CDR2 SASEGT. The CDR3 contains 17 residues. Trimming cost V 2 bases and J 3 bases; bases outside gene matches: 9. CDR3 residues: CASSELGRTGRYNEQFF. CDR3 sequence (DNA): TGTGCCAGCAGTGAACTAGGGCGGACAGGGCGCTACAATGAGCAGTTCTTC.

Here the CDR3 reads CASRQATEAFF. CDR3 DNA: TGTGCCAGCAGACAGGCGACTGAAGCTTTCTTT. This chain uses TRBV2 with TRBJ1-1; tentative D call: TRBD1 (5 bases). The ends were cut back, 6 bases at V and 5 bases at J, with 7 bases in the middle. Looked up from germline, CDR1 is SNHLY and CDR2 is FYNNEI. CDR3 length: 11 residues.

The CDR3 bases are TGCGCCAGCAGTGCCTCTGGCGGGAGTTACAATGAGCAGTTCTTC. Translation: CASSASGGSYNEQFF. The rearrangement joins TRBV10-1 to TRBJ2-1; the match to TRBD2 covers 7 bases. Germline V gene data show CDR1 as WNHNN and CDR2 as SYGVQD (reference sequence). Unmatched junction bases numbered 7, after V lost 4 bases and J lost 4 bases. CDR3 length: 15 amino acids.

J is TRBJ2-7 and V is TRBV5-4; D possibly corresponds to TRBD1 (6 bases). The CDR3 runs 15 residues. Germline V CDR1 and CDR2: SGHNT, YYREEE (reference sequence). Trimming shortened V by 4 bases and J by 4 bases, and 18 bases separated the two germline ends. The CDR3, as DNA: TGTGCCAGCAGCCCAGACAGGCTACGCGGGTACGAGCAGTACTTC. As protein: CASSPDRLRGYEQYF. The full variable domain, in which reference TRBV5-4 and TRBJ2-7 provide the parts outside the CDR3, is ETGVTQSPTHLIKTRGQQVTLRCSSQSGHNTVSWYQQALGQGPQFIFQYYREEENGRGNFPPRFSGLQFPNYSSELNVNALELDDSALYLCASSPDRLRGYEQYFGPGTRLTVT.

This sequence joins TRBV5-5 and TRBJ2-1; perhaps TRBD1 as D (5 bases). The CDR3 contains 15 residues. The V and J ends lost 3 bases and 4 bases respectively, with 14 bases between them. Germline V gene lookup returns CDR1 SGHKS and CDR2 YYEKEE (reference sequence). CDR3 nucleotide sequence: TGTGCCAGCAGCTCCGGAATGACAGCTTACAATGAGCAGTTCTTC. The encoded protein is CASSSGMTAYNEQFF.

The V call is TRBV7-2, the J call TRBJ2-1, with 13 positions matching TRBD2. This CDR3 comprises 16 residues. V lost 5 bases and J lost 10; bases outside the gene matches: 11. Germline assignment: CDR1 SGHTA and CDR2 FQGNSA. The CDR3 here is CASSLWTSGSGSEQFF. In DNA, the CDR3 is TGTGCCAGCAGCCTCTGGACTAGCGGGAGTGGCTCGGAGCAGTTCTTC.

The CDR3 sequence is CASSEAAGEGGDTQYF. The CDR3 region has the DNA TGTGCCAGCAGTGAGGCAGCGGGAGAAGGCGGTGATACGCAGTATTTT. The chain has TRBV6-1 and TRBJ2-3; 8 bases are shared with TRBD2. Germline CDR1 reads MNHNS; CDR2 reads SASEGT. CDR3 length: 16 residues. The ends lost 3 bases at V and 6 bases at J; junction bases unmatched: 11.

The CDR3 region is CASSFLTGGINEKLFF. CDR3 DNA: TGTGCCAGCAGCTTTCTAACAGGGGGTATAAATGAAAAACTGTTTTTT. The chain links TRBV7-9 to TRBJ1-4, with 8 nucleotides matching TRBD1. Germline CDR1 and CDR2: SEHNR and FQNEAQ (reference sequence). The ends lost 3 bases at V and 5 bases at J; junction bases unmatched: 8. The CDR3 has 16 amino acids. Drawing the rest from reference TRBV7-9 and TRBJ1-4, the complete variable domain is DTGVSQNPRHKITKRGQNVTFRCDPISEHNRLYWYRQTLGQGPEFLTYFQNEAQLEKSRLLSDRFSAERPKGSFSTLEIQRTEQGDSAMYLCASSFLTGGINEKLFFGSGTQLSVL.

The chain carries TRBV6-5 and TRBJ2-4; TRBD1 matches 11 bases. With V trimmed by 4 bases and J by 8 bases, 7 bases remained unmatched. Germline values: CDR1 MNHEY, CDR2 SVGAGI. This CDR3 has 15 amino acids. As DNA, the CDR3 is TGTGCCAGCAGTTCCGGACAGGGGGCCTTGTACATTCAGTACTTC. It specifies CASSSGQGALYIQYF.

The V gene is TRBV10-1, the J gene TRBJ2-7; a possible D gene is TRBD2 (5 bases). The germline V gene has CDR1 WNHNN and CDR2 SYGVQD (reference sequence). This CDR3 contains 16 residues. V was pared by 4 bases and J by 3 bases, with 19 bases between. CDR3 region: CASSVVGVWPYYEQYF. CDR3 nucleotides: TGCGCCAGCAGTGTGGTGGGAGTATGGCCGTACTACGAGCAGTACTTC.

The V and J genes are TRBV7-9 and TRBJ2-7; TRBD1 aligns across 9 bases. This CDR3 is built from 16 residues. Germline CDR1 reads SEHNR; CDR2 reads FQNEAQ (reference sequence). With V trimmed by 5 bases and J by 7 bases, 15 bases remained unmatched. CDR3 nucleotide sequence: TGTGCCAGCAGCGGGCCGGGACAGGGCCCCTCGGGGGAGCAGTACTTC. Protein sequence: CASSGPGQGPSGEQYF.

With respect to this clone: One junction end does not reproduce the germline sequence, and a read error may be involved. V usage is TRBV19 and J usage is TRBJ2-7; 7 positions match TRBD1. CDR1 LNHDA and CDR2 SQIVND come from the germline V gene (reference sequence). CDR3 length: 14 residues. The CDR3 loop is CASSIRQGSSEQYF. The CDR3 DNA reads as TGTGCCAGTAGTATCAGACAGGGATCCTCCGAGCAGTACTTC.

The rearrangement links TRBV19 to TRBJ1-5; TRBD1 matches 7 bases. The germline CDR1 and CDR2 sequences are LNHDA and SQIVND (reference sequence). V was clipped by 9 bases and J by 9 bases; unmatched bases: 17. The CDR3 totals 15 residues. For the CDR3, the DNA is TGTGCCAGCTCATATATAACTCCGGCAGGGGGGCCCCAGCATTTT. Residues: CASSYITPAGGPQHF.

The CDR3 region is CAWSVRSSFYEQFF. In DNA form, the CDR3 reads TGTGCCTGGAGTGTACGTAGTAGTTTCTATGAGCAGTTCTTC. The V call is TRBV30, the J call TRBJ2-1, with unresolved D. The CDR3 extends over 14 amino acids. Trimming took 0 bases from V and 8 from J, leaving 14 bases between them. Germline assignment: CDR1 GTSNPN and CDR2 SVGIG (reference sequence).

This chain uses TRBV7-9 with TRBJ2-5; 11 bases align to TRBD1. The trim removed 2 bases at V and 5 bases at J, leaving 4 bases unmatched. CDR3 length equals 15 residues. Germline CDR1 is SEHNR and CDR2 is FQNEAQ (reference sequence). The CDR3 sequence: CASSLRDRGYETQYF. Here the CDR3 DNA reads TGTGCCAGCAGCTTAAGGGACAGGGGGTATGAGACCCAGTACTTC.

The gene calls are TRBV28 and TRBJ1-5; TRBD1 matches 7 bases. The CDR3 covers 17 residues. J was trimmed by 0 bases and V by 3 bases; bases with no gene match: 8. Germline values: CDR1 MDHEN, CDR2 SYDVKM. The CDR3 here is CASSLPGGTNSNQPQHF. The CDR3 coding sequence is TGTGCCAGCAGTTTGCCAGGGGGTACCAATAGCAATCAGCCCCAGCATTTT. Full variable domain (remainder filled in from reference TRBV28 and TRBJ1-5): DVKVTQSSRYLVKRTGEKVFLECVQDMDHENMFWYRQDPGLGLRLIYFSYDVKMKEKGDIPEGYSVSREKKERFSLILESASTNQTSMYLCASSLPGGTNSNQPQHFGDGTRLSIL.

The chain is built from TRBV29-1 and TRBJ2-1, with D perhaps matching TRBD2 (5 bases). V lost 6 bases and J 6 bases, leaving 15 bases between the germline ends. Germline CDR1 and CDR2: SQVTM and ANQGSEA. The CDR3 is 13 amino acids. CDR3 nucleotides: TGCAGCGTCCTAAGGGAGACTCTCAATGAGCAGTTCTTC. Translated: CSVLRETLNEQFF.

The V call is TRBV4-1, the J call TRBJ2-1; 7 positions agree with TRBD1. The junction had 6 bases not matched to a gene; V was cut back by 4 bases and J by 0 bases. CDR3 size: 16 residues. Germline loops: CDR1 MGHRA, CDR2 YSYEKL. For the CDR3, the DNA is TGCGCCAGCAGCCGCAAGACAGGGAGCTCCTACAATGAGCAGTTCTTC. Amino acids: CASSRKTGSSYNEQFF.

The CDR3 nucleotides read TGCGCCAGCAGTGCCCTCTCGGGGAGGGACACTGAAGCTTTCTTT. Its translation: CASSALSGRDTEAFF. This chain joins TRBV10-1 and TRBJ1-1; D not resolved. The CDR3 is 15 amino acids. V gave up 4 bases and J gave up 3 bases, with 15 bases separating them. The germline V gene encodes CDR1 WNHNN and CDR2 SYGVQD (reference sequence).

V and J are TRBV6-5 and TRBJ2-7, with TRBD2 as a possible D gene (6 bases). The V gene lost 7 bases and the J gene lost 5 bases, with 15 bases spanning the gap. This CDR3 has 13 amino acids. In germline, CDR1 is MNHEY, CDR2 SVGAGI. CDR3: CASTTPGRHEQYF. The DNA for the CDR3 is TGTGCCAGCACCACCCCCGGGAGACACGAGCAGTACTTC.

The genes are TRBV11-3 and TRBJ2-7, with 11 bases that match TRBD2. The V gene's germline CDR1 is SGHNT and CDR2 YENEEA. V lost 3 bases and J lost 5; bases outside the gene matches: 3. This CDR3 has 14 amino acids. The CDR3: CASSLDSGRDEQYF. CDR3 nucleotides: TGTGCCAGCAGCTTGGATAGCGGGAGGGACGAGCAGTACTTC.

The V gene is TRBV6-5, the J gene TRBJ2-2; 7 bases are a match to TRBD1. Trimming removed 6 bases from V and 4 bases from J; junction bases left unmatched: 2. Germline V CDR1 and CDR2: MNHEY, SVGAGI. The CDR3 length is 13 residues. The CDR3: CASRNRGTGELFF. The DNA of the CDR3 is TGTGCCAGCAGAAACAGGGGCACCGGGGAGCTGTTTTTT.

The CDR3 DNA reads TGCGCCAGCAGCCAAGATTGGTTGCGACTCCAACGCACAGATACGCAGTATTTT. Encoded protein: CASSQDWLRLQRTDTQYF. The chain has TRBV4-1 and TRBJ2-3; D gene uncertain. The germline V gene has CDR1 MGHRA and CDR2 YSYEKL. The CDR3 consists of 18 residues. The V and J ends lost 0 bases and 1 base respectively, with 17 bases between them.

The gene calls are TRBV28 and TRBJ2-1; D is possibly TRBD2 (7 bases). The CDR3 runs 15 residues. CDR1 and CDR2 (germline): MDHEN, SYDVKM. V lost 4 bases, J lost 6 bases, and 16 bases lay in between. For the CDR3, the DNA is TGTGCCAGCAGTTCCCCGGGGAGGGGGGGCAATGAGCAGTTCTTC. Encoded protein: CASSSPGRGGNEQFF.

The genes are TRBV25-1 and TRBJ1-2; 12 bases line up with TRBD1. Germline-derived CDR1 and CDR2 are MGHDK and SYGVNS. The CDR3 runs 14 residues. V lost 2 bases, J lost 8 bases, and 3 bases stayed unmatched. In nucleotides, the CDR3 is TGTGCCAGCAGTGAAGTGGGGACAGGGGGCGGCTACACCTTC. As protein: CASSEVGTGGGYTF.

V usage is TRBV2 and J usage is TRBJ1-2, with 7 bases matching TRBD1. Germline V lookup: CDR1 SNHLY, CDR2 FYNNEI. CDR3 length: 13 amino acids. The V segment lost 4 bases and the J segment 4 bases; nucleotides outside the gene matches: 3. CDR3 protein: CASSGRDSYGYTF. The CDR3 DNA reads TGTGCCAGCAGTGGACGGGACAGCTATGGCTACACCTTC.

The rearrangement joins TRBV5-6 to TRBJ2-7; TRBD1 matches at 10 bases. The CDR3 runs 16 residues. With V trimmed by 5 bases and J by 2 bases, 10 bases remained unmatched. Germline loops: CDR1 SGHDT, CDR2 YYEEEE. CDR3 region: CASRKRPGQGTYEQYF. CDR3 nucleotides: TGTGCCAGCAGAAAAAGACCGGGACAGGGGACCTACGAGCAGTACTTC.

V usage is TRBV6-1 and J usage is TRBJ1-4, with D maybe TRBD1 (6 bases). In germline, CDR1 is MNHNS, CDR2 SASEGT. CDR3 size: 13 residues. V was clipped by 7 bases and J by 7 bases, with 13 bases between them. CDR3 sequence: CASTGTTREKLFF. DNA for the CDR3: TGTGCCAGCACCGGGACAACGCGTGAAAAACTGTTTTTT.